This note documents a single T cell receptor beta chain sequence. DNA loading was fixed at 350 to 450 ng for all bulk PBMC samples. Sequenced by immunoSEQ multiplex PCR; TCRdb stores in-frame clones only, minus some. The sample includes about 10,000 clones, about 85% seen only once; the top ten take less than 5%. CDR3 length equals 14 residues. Germline CDR1 SNHLY, CDR2 FYNNEI. Time point: week 3, after first cycle of checkpoint inhibitor. One draw preceded checkpoint blockade; another followed its first cycle at week 3. This sample is drawn from a study of blood T cell dynamics during melanoma immunotherapy. Turning to the study itself: Standard first-line treatment here was pembrolizumab or nivolumab plus ipilimumab in metastatic melanoma.

The material was blood, obtained from a patient treated with checkpoint blockade. The TCR sequence derives from a human donor with melanoma. This chain links TRBV2 with TRBJ2-6, with D possibly matching TRBD1 (6 bases). In nucleotides, the CDR3 is TGTCGCACAGGGACAAAGGAAGGGGCCAACGTCCTGACTTTC. Translating gives CRTGTKEGANVLTF.